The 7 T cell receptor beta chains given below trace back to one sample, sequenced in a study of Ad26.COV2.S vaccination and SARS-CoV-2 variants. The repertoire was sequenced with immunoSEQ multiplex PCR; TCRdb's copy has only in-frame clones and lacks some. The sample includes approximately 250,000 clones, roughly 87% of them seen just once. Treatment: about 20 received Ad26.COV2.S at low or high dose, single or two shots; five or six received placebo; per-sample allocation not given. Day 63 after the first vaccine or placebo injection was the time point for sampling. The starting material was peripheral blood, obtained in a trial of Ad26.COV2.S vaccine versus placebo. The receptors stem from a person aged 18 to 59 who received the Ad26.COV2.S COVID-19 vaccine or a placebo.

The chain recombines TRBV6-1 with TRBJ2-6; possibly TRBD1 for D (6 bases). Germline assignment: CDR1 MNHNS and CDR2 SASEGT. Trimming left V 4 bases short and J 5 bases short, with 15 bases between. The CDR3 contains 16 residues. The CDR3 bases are TGTGCCAGCAGTGGTAGCAGGGGAACCTGGGCCAACGTCCTGACTTTC. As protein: CASSGSRGTWANVLTF.

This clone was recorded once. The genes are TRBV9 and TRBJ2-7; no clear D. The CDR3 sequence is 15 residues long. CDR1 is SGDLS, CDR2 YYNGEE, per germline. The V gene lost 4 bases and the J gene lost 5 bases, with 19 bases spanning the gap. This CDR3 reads CASSRTAAPLDEQYF. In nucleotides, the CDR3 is TGTGCCAGCAGCCGAACGGCGGCCCCCCTTGACGAGCAGTACTTC.

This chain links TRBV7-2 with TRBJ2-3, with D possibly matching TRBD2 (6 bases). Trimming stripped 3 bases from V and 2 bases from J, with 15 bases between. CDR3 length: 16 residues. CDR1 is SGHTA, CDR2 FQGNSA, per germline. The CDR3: CASSFRPGLSTDTQYF. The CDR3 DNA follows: TGTGCCAGCAGCTTTCGTCCGGGACTCTCCACAGATACGCAGTATTTT. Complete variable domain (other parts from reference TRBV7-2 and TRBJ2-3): GAGVSQSPSNKVTEKGKDVELRCDPISGHTALYWYRQSLGQGLEFLIYFQGNSAPDKSGLPSDRFSAERTGGSVSTLTIQRTQQEDSAVYLCASSFRPGLSTDTQYFGPGTRLTVL.

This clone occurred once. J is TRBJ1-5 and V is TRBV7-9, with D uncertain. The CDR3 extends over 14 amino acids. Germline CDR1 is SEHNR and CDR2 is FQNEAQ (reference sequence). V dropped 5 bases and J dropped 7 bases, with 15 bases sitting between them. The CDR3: CASSQGPGEQPQHF. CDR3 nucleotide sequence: TGTGCCAGCAGCCAAGGCCCCGGAGAGCAGCCCCAGCATTTT.

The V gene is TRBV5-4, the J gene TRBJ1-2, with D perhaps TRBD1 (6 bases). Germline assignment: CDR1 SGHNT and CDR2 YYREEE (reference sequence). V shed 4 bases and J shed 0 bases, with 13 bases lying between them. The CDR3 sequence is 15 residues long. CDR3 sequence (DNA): TGTGCCAGCAGCGCCCCCAGGGGCACTAACTATGGCTACACCTTC. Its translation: CASSAPRGTNYGYTF.

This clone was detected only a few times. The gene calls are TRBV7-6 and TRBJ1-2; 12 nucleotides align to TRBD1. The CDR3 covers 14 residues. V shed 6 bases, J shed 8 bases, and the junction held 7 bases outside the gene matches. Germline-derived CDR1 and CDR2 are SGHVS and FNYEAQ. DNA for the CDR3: TGTGCCAGCAGTCAGGGACAGGGGGCCGGCGGCTACACCTTC. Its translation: CASSQGQGAGGYTF.

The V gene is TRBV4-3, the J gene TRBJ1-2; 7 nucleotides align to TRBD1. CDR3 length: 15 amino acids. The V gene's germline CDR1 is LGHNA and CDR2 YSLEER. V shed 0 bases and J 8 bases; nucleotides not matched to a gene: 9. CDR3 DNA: TGCGCCAGCAGCCAAGATCGACAGGGCTCCCGCGGCTACACCTTC. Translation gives CASSQDRQGSRGYTF.